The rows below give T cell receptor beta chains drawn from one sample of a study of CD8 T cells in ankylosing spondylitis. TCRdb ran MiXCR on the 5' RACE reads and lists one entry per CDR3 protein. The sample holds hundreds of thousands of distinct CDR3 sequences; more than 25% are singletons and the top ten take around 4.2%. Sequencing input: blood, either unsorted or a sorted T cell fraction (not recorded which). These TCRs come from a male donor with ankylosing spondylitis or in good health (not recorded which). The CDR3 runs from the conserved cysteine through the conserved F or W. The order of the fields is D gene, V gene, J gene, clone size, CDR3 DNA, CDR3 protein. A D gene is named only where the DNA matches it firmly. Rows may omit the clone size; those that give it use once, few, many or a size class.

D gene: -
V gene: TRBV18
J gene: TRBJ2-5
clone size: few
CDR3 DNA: TGTGCCAGCTCACCCCTCGCCTACGCCCAAGAGACCCAGTACTTC
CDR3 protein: CASSPLAYAQETQYF

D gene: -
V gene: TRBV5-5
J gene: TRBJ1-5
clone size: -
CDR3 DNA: TGTGCCAGCAGCCCGGGGCGCTGGGAGGGTCAGCCCCAGCATTTT
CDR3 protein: CASSPGRWEGQPQHF

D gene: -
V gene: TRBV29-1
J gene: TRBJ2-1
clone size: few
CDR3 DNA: TGCAGCGTCCCGGGACCATGGGGCTACAATGAGCAGTTCTTC
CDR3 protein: CSVPGPWGYNEQFF

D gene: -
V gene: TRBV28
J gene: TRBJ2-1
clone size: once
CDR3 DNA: TGTGCCAGCAGTTCCCCCGGGACCTCCAATGAGCAGTTCTTC
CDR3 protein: CASSSPGTSNEQFF

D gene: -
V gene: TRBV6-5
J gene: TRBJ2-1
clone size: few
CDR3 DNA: TGTGCCAGCAGTTCCAAAAATGAGCAGTTCTTC
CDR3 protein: CASSSKNEQFF

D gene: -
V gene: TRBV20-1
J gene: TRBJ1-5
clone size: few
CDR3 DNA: TGCAGTGCTAGAGTGGGGGCCCCGAATCAGCCCCAGCATTTT
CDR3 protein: CSARVGAPNQPQHF

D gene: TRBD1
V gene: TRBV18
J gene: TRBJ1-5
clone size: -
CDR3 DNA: TGTGCCAGCTCACCGGGACAGGGGACGAATCAGCCCCAGCATTTT
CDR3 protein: CASSPGQGTNQPQHF

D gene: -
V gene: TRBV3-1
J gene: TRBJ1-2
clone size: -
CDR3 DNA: TGTGCCAGCAGCCAAAATTCACGGGGAGATAACTATGGCTACACCTTC
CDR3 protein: CASSQNSRGDNYGYTF

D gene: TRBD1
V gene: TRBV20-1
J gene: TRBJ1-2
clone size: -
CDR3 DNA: TGCAGTGGGGGACAGTTAAACTATGGCTACACCTTC
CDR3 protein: CSGGQLNYGYTF

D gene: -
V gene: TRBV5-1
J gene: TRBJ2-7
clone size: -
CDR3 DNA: TGCGCCAGCAGCTCCAGGAAGACCTACGAGCAGTACTTC
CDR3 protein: CASSSRKTYEQYF

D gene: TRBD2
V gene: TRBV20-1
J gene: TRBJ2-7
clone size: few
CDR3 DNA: TGCAGTGCTAGAGGGAATAGCGGGGGAGCCGAGCAGTACTTC
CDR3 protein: CSARGNSGGAEQYF

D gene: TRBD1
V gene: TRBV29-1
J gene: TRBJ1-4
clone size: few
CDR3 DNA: TGCAGCGTTGAAGGGACAGGGGACAATGAAAAACTGTTTTTT
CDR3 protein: CSVEGTGDNEKLFF

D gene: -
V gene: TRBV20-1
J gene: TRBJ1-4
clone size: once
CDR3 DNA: TGCAGTGCCACCCAGGTGAATAATGAAAAACTGTTTTTT
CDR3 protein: CSATQVNNEKLFF

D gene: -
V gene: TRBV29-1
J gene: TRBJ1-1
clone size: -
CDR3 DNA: TGCAGCGCTCCTAAGGGCGGCCTGAACACTGAAGCTTTCTTT
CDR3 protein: CSAPKGGLNTEAFF

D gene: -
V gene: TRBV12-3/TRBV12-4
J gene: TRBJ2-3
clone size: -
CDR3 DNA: TGTGCCAGCAGTTTTGGACTGGGAGCAGATACGCAGTATTTT
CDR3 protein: CASSFGLGADTQYF

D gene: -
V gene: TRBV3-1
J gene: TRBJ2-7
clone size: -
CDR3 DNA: TGTGCCAGCAGCGAAAGGTCGCGGCCCTCCTACGAGCAGTACTTC
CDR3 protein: CASSERSRPSYEQYF

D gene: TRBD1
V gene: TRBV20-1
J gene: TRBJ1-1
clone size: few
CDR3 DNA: TGCAGTGCTAGGGACAGGGGGCTCCCCACTGAAGCTTTCTTT
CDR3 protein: CSARDRGLPTEAFF

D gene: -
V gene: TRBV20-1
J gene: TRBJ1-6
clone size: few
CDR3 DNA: TGCAGTGCTAGAGATATCGGGTGGGCCTCCTATAATTCACCCCTCCACTTT
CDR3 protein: CSARDIGWASYNSPLHF

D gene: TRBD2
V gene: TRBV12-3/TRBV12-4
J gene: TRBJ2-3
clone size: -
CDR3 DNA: TGTGCCAGCAGATCTAGCGGGGGGTATGATACGCAGTATTTT
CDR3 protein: CASRSSGGYDTQYF

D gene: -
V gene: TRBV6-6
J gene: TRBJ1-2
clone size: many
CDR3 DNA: TGTGCCAGCAGTTTGGACCCTAACTATGGCTACACCTTC
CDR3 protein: CASSLDPNYGYTF